This T cell receptor beta chain appears in the sequencing data of a study of blood T cell repertoires in COVID-19 (dated by TCRdb to 2018 to 2020). Regarding the study in general: Samples from collaborators originated in the United States, Italy and Spain and spanned both the acute and convalescent phases of COVID-19. The dataset comprised deeply sampled blood TCRbeta repertoires from subjects exposed to, actively infected with, or recovered from COVID-19. The material from the prospective study consisted of cDNA or gDNA derived from T cells, B-cell-depleted T cells, or PBMCs. The repertoires were released in a freely available public database intended as a resource for research on the immune response to SARS-CoV-2. The sample metadata nearly always contained a de-identified subject ID, COVID-19 status, age in years and sex. The samples were drawn from two sources: the first 160 participants of the ongoing ImmuneRACE study, and 1,000 to 1,500 subjects contributed by 6 global collaborators. Where available, HLA class I and class II types were obtained from metadata supplied by the sample provider rather than from assay-based typing.

Study-wide conclusions, independent of this receptor: The quantity of clinical and demographic metadata differed by source and by participant and was supplied without curation.

TCRbeta CDR3 regions were amplified from genomic DNA by means of the immunoSEQ Assay, a bias-controlled multiplex PCR. Turning to the authors' computational methods: Nucleated cell counts per sample were estimated from amplification of reference gene primers within the assay. To quantify the absolute abundance of each unique TCRbeta CDR3 rearrangement, sequence reads were collapsed and filtered. For each sample, productive Simpson clonality was calculated by taking the square root of Simpson's diversity index across productive rearrangements. TCRdb obtained this table from immuneACCESS and retained in-frame rearrangements with V and J assigned. These tables miss some clones; where compared with another copy, unresolved V genes account for less than half of the shortfall, and the remainder is unexplained. That table furnishes V, J and clone size, whereas the DNA furnished D and trimming. The sample data list about 300,000 clones, and about 91% of these were observed just once. The ten largest clones represent 1.5% to 2% of the sample.

Remarks on this clone: Its cognate antigen has yet to be identified. No base-level quality is on record; no much larger clone is a single base apart.

In Seattle, one collaborating source enrolled patients while the infection was active and tracked those patients longitudinally over the course of disease. Whole blood was collected in K2EDTA tubes by collaborating institutions according to the institutions' own protocols. Collaborator samples were shipped for TCRbeta analysis as frozen whole blood, isolated PBMCs, or DNA extracted from either sample type. Per the germline V gene, LGHNA is the CDR1 and YSLEER is the CDR2. V and J are trimmed by 0 bases and 3 bases, and the gene matches miss 4 bases of the junction. The CDR3 contains 17 residues, cysteine and phenylalanine counted. Kept here is only the CDR3 DNA, which spans 51 bases and is read in frame from base 1.

This TCR was sampled from a woman between 25 and 40 years old with COVID-19, enrolled during active disease. The sequence joins TRBV4-3 to TRBJ2-6, with 8 bases matching TRBD1. Sequencing input: peripheral blood. CDR3 region: CASSQETGVGGANVLTF. The DNA sequence is TGCGCCAGCAGCCAAGAGACAGGGGTCGGTGGGGCCAACGTCCTGACTTTC.